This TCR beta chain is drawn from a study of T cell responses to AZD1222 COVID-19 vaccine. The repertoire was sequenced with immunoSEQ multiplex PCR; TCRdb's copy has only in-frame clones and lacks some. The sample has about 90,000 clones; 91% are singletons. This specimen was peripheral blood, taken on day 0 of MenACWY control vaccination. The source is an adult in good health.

The CDR3: CASSPGQAYEQYF. CDR3 DNA: TGTGCCAGTAGCCCGGGGCAGGCCTACGAGCAGTACTTC. The chain uses TRBV19 and TRBJ2-7, with D perhaps TRBD1 or TRBD2 (5 bases each). V lost 6 bases, J lost 2 bases, and 11 bases lay in between. This CDR3 contains 13 residues. Germline CDR1 and CDR2: LNHDA and SQIVND (reference sequence).